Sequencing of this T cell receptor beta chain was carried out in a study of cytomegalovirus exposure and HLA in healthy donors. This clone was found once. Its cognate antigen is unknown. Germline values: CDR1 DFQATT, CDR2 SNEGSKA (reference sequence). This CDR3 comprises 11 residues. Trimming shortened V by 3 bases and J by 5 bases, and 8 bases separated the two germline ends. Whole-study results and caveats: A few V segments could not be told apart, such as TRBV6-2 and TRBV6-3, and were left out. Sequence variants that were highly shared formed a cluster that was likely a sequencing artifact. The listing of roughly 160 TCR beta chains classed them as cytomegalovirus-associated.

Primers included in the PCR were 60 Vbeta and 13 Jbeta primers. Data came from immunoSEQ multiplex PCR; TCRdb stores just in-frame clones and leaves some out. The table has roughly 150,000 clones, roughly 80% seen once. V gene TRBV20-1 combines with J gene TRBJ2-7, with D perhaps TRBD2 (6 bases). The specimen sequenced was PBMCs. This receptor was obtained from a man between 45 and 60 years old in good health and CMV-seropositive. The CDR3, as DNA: TGCAGTGCTAGTGGCGGGGACGAGCAGTACTTC. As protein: CSASGGDEQYF.